This T cell receptor (beta chain) was found in a study of cytomegalovirus exposure and HLA in healthy donors. With regard to this clone: What it binds is not known.

Findings and caveats of the study: Reported performance of the classifier showed diagnosis of cytomegalovirus status with high specificity and sensitivity. Specificity for CMV antigens was confirmed in vitro for three of the CMV-associated chains.

The CDR3 loop spans 14 amino acids. Germline CDR1 is MNHEY and CDR2 is SMNVEV (reference sequence). V was clipped by 4 bases and J by 7 bases, with 11 bases between them. Sequenced by immunoSEQ multiplex PCR; TCRdb stores in-frame clones only, minus some. This table holds some 120,000 clones, about 90% found once. The TCR sequence derives from a woman under 30 in good health and CMV-seronegative. The chain combines TRBV27 with TRBJ1-6, with no clear D. Sequencing was performed on PBMCs. The CDR3 coding sequence is TGTGCCAGCAGTTACCGGGAAAGAAATTCACCCCTCCACTTT. This gives the protein CASSYRERNSPLHF.